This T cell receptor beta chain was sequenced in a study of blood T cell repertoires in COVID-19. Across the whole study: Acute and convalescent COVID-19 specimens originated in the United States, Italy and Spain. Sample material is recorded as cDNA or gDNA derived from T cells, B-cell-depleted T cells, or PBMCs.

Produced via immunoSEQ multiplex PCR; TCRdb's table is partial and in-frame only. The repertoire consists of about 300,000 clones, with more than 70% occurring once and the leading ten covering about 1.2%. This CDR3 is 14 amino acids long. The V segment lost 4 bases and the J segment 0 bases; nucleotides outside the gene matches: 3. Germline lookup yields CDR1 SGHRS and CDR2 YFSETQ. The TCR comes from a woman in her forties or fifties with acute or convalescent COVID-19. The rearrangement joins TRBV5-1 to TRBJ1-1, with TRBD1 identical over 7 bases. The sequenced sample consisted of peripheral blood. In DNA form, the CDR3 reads TGCGCCAGCAGCCCAGGGGGATTGAACACTGAAGCTTTCTTT. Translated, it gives CASSPGGLNTEAFF.